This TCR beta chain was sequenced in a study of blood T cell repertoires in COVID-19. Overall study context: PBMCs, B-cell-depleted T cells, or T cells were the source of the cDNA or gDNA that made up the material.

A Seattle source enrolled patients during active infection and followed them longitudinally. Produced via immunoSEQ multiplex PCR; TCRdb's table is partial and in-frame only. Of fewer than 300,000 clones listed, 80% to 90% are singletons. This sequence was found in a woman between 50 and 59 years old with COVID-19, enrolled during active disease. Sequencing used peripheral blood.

CDR3 region: CASSASIGQGPGGYTF. The CDR3 coding sequence is TGTGCCAGCAGTGCGTCAATAGGACAGGGCCCCGGGGGCTACACCTTC. The genes are TRBV25-1 and TRBJ1-2, with 8 bases lining up with TRBD1. Germline V CDR1 and CDR2: MGHDK, SYGVNS. The J segment lost 8 bases and the V segment lost 4 bases, leaving 15 bases of the junction unmatched. This CDR3 is 16 amino acids long.